The present entry profiles one T cell receptor beta chain with its context. Its specific antigen is unknown. No base qualities exist here, and no much larger clone lies one base off it. Synthesis of TCR cDNA relied on 5'RACE template switching, a step that introduced a universal primer site along with unique molecular identifiers. cDNA synthesis was primed from both the TCR alpha and TCR beta constant segments. Libraries were amplified in two PCR steps, with sample barcodes and sequencing adapters added in the second step. Sequencing of the libraries was done on either Illumina HiSeq 2500 (2x100 bp) or NovaSeq (2x150 bp). The paper's data handling went like this. MIGEC handled demultiplexing of reads and collapsing into UMI consensus sequences, while MiXCR performed V(D)J alignment. Vaccine-responding clonotypes were identified with edgeR using replicate PBMC samples, with FDR below 0.01 and a log2 fold change above 5 up to day 15 being required. Each bulk clonotype received a CD4 or CD8 identity based on whether the sequenced CD4 or CD8 repertoire contained that clonotype at higher abundance. Using fastp at Q25 and MiXCR, TCRdb reprocessed the public reads and kept productive beta chains. Rows with a matching CDR3 protein are joined into one entry that keeps the most common DNA and genes. TCRdb, not the authors, supplied the V and J calls. The sample data list roughly 150,000 distinct CDR3 sequences, and 6% to 7.5% of these were observed just once. Clones ranked in the top ten supply roughly 2.5% of the sample.

What the treatment or condition label conveys for this sample: live attenuated yellow fever vaccine strain. A standard Ficoll-Paque protocol was used to isolate PBMCs from peripheral blood. Dynabeads CD4 and CD8 positive selection kits were used to isolate CD4 and CD8 T-cell fractions. RNA was extracted with TriZol from bulk PBMCs, CD4 and CD8 fractions, and dextramer-positive and dextramer-negative fractions. The sample originates from a study of T cells after yellow fever vaccination (dated by TCRdb to about 2019). General notes on the study: The SMART-Seq v4 Ultra Low Input RNA kit was used to prepare libraries from fractions with low cell numbers. To track T-cell clones before and after primary and booster YFV17D yellow fever vaccination, bulk TCR alpha and beta repertoires were sequenced longitudinally. The cohort comprised two healthy male donors, one aged 18 to 29 and one aged 30 to 40 years. Bulk PBMC replicates and cell subsets were isolated from blood drawn at multiple timepoints before and after both primary and secondary immunization. What the work shows at the level of the full study, not this receptor alone: Computational filtering was needed because FACS-sorted repertoires could contain abundant contaminating clonotypes from the bulk population. Compared with the primary T-cell response, the secondary T-cell response was faster but weaker, reaching its peak on day 5 rather than on day 15. A small share of clonotypes occurred in both CD4 and CD8 compartments, likely arising from convergent recombination. After the booster, most of the clones that had expanded following primary vaccination were detected again (just under 97% of CD4 and around 88% of CD8), which suggests that memory was broadly maintained. Because the study included only two donors, the extent to which the findings can be generalized is limited.

The CDR3 covers 15 residues, taking in both the cysteine and the phenylalanine. Left in the record is the CDR3 DNA by itself, 45 bases read in frame from the first base. The junction shows trimming of 4 bases on V and 0 bases on J, plus 11 bases between the germline ends. CDR1 and CDR2 (SGHNT, YYREEE) derive from the germline V gene (reference sequence). Material: CD4+ T cells sorted from PBMCs, obtained about 5 days after the first yellow fever vaccination. This sequence originates from a man younger than 35 who received the YFV17D yellow fever vaccine. The chain is encoded by TRBV5-4 joined to TRBJ2-1; TRBD2 is possibly the D segment (5 matching bases). The base sequence is TGTGCCAGCAGCCCGGGGAGTAGCTCCTACAATGAGCAGTTCTTC. The resulting protein is CASSPGSSSYNEQFF.